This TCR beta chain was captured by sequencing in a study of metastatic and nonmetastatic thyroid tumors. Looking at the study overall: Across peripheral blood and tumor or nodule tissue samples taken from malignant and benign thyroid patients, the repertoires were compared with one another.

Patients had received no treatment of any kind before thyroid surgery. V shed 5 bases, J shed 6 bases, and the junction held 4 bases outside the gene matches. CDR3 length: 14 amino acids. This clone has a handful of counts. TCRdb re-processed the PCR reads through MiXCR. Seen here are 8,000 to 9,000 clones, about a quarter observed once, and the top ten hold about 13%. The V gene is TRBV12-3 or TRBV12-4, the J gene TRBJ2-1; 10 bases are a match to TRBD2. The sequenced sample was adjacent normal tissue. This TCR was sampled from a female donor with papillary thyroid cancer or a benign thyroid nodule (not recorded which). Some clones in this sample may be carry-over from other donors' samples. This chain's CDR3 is CASSKRGGVNEQFF. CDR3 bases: TGTGCCAGCAGTAAGCGGGGGGGCGTCAATGAGCAGTTCTTC.